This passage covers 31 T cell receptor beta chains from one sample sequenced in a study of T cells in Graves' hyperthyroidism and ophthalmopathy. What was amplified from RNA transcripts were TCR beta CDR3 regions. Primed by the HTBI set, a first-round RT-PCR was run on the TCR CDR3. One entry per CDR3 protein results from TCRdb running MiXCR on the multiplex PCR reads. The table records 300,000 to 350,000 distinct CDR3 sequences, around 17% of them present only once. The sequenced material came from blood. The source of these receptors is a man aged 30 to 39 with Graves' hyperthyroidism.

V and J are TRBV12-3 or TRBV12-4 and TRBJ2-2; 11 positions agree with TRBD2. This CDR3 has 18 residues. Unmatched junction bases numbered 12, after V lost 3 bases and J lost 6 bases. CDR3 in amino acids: CASSLVLSTSGTPGELFF. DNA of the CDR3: TGTGCCAGCAGTTTGGTCCTCTCGACTAGCGGGACTCCCGGGGAGCTGTTTTTT.

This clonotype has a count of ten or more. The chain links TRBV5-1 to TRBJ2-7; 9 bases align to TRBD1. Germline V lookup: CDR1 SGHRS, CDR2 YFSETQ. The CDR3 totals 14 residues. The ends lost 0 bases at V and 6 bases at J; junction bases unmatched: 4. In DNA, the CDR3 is TGCGCCAGCAGCTTGGGACAGGGGGAGACCGAGCAGTACTTC. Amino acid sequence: CASSLGQGETEQYF.

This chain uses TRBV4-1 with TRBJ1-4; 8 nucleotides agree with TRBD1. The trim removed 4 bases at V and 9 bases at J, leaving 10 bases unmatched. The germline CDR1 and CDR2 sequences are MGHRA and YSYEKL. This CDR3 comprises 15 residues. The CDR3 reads CASSLQAGQGQKLFF. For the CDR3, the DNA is TGCGCCAGCAGCCTACAGGCAGGACAGGGTCAAAAACTGTTTTTT.

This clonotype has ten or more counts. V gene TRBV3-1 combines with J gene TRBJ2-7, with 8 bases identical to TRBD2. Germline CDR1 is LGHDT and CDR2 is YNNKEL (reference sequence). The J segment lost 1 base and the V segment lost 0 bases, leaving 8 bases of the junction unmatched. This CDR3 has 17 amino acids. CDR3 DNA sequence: TGTGCCAGCAGCCAAGATGCGGTGACTAGCGATTCCTACGAGCAGTACTTC. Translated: CASSQDAVTSDSYEQYF.

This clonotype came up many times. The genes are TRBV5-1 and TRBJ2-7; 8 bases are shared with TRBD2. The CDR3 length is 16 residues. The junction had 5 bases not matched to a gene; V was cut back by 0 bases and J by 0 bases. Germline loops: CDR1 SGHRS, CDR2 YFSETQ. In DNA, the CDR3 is TGCGCCAGCAGCTTGGGACTAGCGTCGAGCTCCTACGAGCAGTACTTC. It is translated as CASSLGLASSSYEQYF.

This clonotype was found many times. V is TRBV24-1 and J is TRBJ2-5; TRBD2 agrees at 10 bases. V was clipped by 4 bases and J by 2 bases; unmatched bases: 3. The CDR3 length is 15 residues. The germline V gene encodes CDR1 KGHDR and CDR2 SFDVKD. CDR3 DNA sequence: TGTGCCACCAGTGACCGGGGACTAGCGCAAGAGACCCAGTACTTC. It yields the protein CATSDRGLAQETQYF.

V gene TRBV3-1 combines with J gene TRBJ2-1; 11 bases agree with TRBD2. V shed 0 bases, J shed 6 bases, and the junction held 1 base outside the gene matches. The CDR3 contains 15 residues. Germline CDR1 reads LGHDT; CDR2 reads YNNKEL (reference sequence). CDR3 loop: CASSQELAGANEQFF. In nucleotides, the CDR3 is TGTGCCAGCAGCCAAGAACTAGCGGGAGCCAATGAGCAGTTCTTC.

The CDR3 reads CASRLAGSGEQFF. As DNA, the CDR3 is TGTGCCAGCCGGCTAGCGGGATCCGGTGAGCAGTTCTTC. V is TRBV6-1 and J is TRBJ2-1, with 9 bases identical to TRBD2. The V and J ends lost 8 bases and 9 bases, in that order; junction bases with no gene match: 8. The CDR3 spans 13 residues. Germline loops: CDR1 MNHNS, CDR2 SASEGT.

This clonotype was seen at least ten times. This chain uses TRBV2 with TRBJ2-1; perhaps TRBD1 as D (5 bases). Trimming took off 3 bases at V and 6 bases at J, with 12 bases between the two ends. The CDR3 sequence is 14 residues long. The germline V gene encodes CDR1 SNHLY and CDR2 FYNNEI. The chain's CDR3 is CASSDKGTGNEQFF. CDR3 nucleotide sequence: TGTGCCAGCAGTGATAAGGGTACAGGCAATGAGCAGTTCTTC.

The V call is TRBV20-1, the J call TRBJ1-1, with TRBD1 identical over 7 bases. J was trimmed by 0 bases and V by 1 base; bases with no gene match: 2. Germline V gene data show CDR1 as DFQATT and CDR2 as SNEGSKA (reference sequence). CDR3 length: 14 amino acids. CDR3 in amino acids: CSARGGQMNTEAFF. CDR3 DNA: TGCAGTGCTAGAGGGGGACAGATGAACACTGAAGCTTTCTTT.

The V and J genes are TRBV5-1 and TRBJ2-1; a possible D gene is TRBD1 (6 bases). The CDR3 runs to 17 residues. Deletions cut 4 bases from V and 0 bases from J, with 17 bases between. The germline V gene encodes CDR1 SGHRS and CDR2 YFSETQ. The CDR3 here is CASSDTQGSSSYNEQFF. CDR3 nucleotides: TGCGCCAGCAGCGACACCCAGGGGTCGAGCTCCTACAATGAGCAGTTCTTC.

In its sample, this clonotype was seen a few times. The DNA for the CDR3 is TGTGCCATCAGTGGGGACAGAATTAACACTGAAGCTTTCTTT. Translation: CAISGDRINTEAFF. The chain combines TRBV10-3 with TRBJ1-1; 7 bases align to TRBD1. Germline CDR1 and CDR2: ENHRY and SYGVKD. The CDR3 runs to 14 residues. J was trimmed by 2 bases and V by 4 bases; bases with no gene match: 4.

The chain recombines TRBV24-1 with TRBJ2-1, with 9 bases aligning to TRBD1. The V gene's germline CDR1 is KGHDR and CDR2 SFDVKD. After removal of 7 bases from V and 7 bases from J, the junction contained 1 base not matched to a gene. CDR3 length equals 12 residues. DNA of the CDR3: TGTGCCACCAGGGACAGGGGAAATGAGCAGTTCTTC. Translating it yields CATRDRGNEQFF.

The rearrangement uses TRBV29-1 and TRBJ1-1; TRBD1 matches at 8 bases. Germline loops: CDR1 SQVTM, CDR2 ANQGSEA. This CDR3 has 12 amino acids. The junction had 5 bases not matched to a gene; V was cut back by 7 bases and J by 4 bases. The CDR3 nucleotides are TGCAGCGCCAAACAGGGGGGCACTGAAGCTTTCTTT. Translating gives CSAKQGGTEAFF.

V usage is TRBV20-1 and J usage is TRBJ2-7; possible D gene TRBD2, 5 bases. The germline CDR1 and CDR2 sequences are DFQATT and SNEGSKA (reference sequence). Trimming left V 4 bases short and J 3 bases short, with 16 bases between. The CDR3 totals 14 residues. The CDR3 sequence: CSAKSAVAGYEQYF. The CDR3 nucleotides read TGCAGTGCTAAATCAGCGGTTGCAGGCTACGAGCAGTACTTC.

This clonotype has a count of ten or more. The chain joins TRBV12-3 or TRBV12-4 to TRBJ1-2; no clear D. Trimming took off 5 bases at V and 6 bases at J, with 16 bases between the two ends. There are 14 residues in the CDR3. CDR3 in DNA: TGTGCCAGCAGTGACGCTTCGGCGGAGGATGGCTACACCTTC. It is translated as CASSDASAEDGYTF.

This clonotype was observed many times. CDR3 protein: CASSDRGRGGEAFF. CDR3 nucleotide sequence: TGTGCCAGCTCAGACAGGGGGCGCGGAGGAGAAGCTTTCTTT. The chain is built from TRBV18 and TRBJ1-1, with TRBD1 identical over 10 bases. J gave up 8 bases and V 5 bases, and 8 bases lay outside the gene matches. Germline CDR1 KGHSH, CDR2 LQKENI. CDR3 length: 14 amino acids. Looking up the rest from reference TRBV18 and TRBJ1-1 gives the full variable domain: NAGVMQNPRHLVRRRGQEARLRCSPMKGHSHVYWYRQLPEEGLKFMVYLQKENIIDESGMPKERFSAEFPKEGPSILRIQQVVRGDSAAYFCASSDRGRGGEAFFGQGTRLTVV.

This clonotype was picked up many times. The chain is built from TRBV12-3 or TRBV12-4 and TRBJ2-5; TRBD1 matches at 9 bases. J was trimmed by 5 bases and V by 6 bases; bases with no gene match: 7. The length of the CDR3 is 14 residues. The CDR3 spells CASRQDRGGETQYF. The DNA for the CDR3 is TGTGCCAGCAGACAGGACAGGGGAGGGGAGACCCAGTACTTC.

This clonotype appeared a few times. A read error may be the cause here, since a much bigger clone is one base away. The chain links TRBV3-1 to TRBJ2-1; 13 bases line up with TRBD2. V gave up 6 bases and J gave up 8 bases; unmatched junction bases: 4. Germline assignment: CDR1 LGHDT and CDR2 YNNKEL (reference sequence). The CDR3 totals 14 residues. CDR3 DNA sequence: TGTGCCAGCAGAGATGGACTAGCGGGAGATGAGCAGTTCTTC. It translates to CASRDGLAGDEQFF.

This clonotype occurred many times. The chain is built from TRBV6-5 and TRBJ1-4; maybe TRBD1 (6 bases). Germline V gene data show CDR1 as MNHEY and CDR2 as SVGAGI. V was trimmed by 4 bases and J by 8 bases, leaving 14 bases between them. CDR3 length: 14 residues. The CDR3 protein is CASSFRGGREKLFF. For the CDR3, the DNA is TGTGCCAGCAGTTTCCGAGGGGGTCGGGAAAAACTGTTTTTT.

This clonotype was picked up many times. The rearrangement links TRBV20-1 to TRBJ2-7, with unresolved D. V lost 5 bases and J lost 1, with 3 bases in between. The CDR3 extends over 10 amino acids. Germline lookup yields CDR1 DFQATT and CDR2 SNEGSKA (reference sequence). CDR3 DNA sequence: TGCAGTGCTGGATCCTACGAGCAGTACTTC. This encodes CSAGSYEQYF.

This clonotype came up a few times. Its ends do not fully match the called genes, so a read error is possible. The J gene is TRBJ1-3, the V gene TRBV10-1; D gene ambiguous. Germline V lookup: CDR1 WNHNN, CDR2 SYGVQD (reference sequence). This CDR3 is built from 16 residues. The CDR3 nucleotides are TGCGCCAGCGCTCCGGCCCGCCGCCCCTCTGGAAACACCATATACTTT. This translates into CASAPARRPSGNTIYF.

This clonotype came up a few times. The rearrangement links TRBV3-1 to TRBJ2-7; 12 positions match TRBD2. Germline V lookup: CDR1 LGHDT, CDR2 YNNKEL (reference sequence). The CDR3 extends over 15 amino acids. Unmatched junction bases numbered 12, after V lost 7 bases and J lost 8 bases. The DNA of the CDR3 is TGTGCCAGCACTCTCGGACTAGCGGGACTCAAACAGCAGTACTTC. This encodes CASTLGLAGLKQQYF.

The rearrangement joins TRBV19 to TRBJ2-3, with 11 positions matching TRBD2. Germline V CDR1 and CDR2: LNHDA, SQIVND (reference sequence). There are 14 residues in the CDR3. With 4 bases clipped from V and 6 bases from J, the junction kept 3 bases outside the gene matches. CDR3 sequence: CASSKLAGDDTQYF. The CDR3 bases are TGTGCCAGTAGTAAACTAGCGGGAGACGATACGCAGTATTTT.

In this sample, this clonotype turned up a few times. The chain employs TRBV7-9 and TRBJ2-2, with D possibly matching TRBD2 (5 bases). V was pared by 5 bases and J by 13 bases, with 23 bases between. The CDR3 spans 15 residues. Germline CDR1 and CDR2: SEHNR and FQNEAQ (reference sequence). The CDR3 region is CASSLTGFHEKGLFF. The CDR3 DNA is TGTGCCAGCAGCCTTACGGGGTTCCATGAGAAGGGGCTGTTTTTT. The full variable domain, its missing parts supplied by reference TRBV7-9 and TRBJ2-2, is DTGVSQNPRHKITKRGQNVTFRCDPISEHNRLYWYRQTLGQGPEFLTYFQNEAQLEKSRLLSDRFSAERPKGSFSTLEIQRTEQGDSAMYLCASSLTGFHEKGLFFGEGSRLTVL.

This CDR3 reads CASGRATFYGYTF. In nucleotides, the CDR3 is TGTGCCAGCGGTAGGGCGACCTTCTATGGCTACACCTTC. The rearrangement links TRBV7-9 to TRBJ1-2; D is undetermined. V lost 8 bases to trimming and J lost 4 bases, with 14 bases between them. The CDR3 is 13 residues long. Germline CDR1 and CDR2: SEHNR and FQNEAQ (reference sequence).

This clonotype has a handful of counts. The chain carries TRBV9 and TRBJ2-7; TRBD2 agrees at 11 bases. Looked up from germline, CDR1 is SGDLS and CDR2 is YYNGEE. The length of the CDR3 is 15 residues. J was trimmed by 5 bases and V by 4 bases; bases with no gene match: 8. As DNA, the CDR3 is TGTGCCAGCAGCACTCGTAGCGGGAGGGGGGACGAGCAGTACTTC. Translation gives CASSTRSGRGDEQYF.

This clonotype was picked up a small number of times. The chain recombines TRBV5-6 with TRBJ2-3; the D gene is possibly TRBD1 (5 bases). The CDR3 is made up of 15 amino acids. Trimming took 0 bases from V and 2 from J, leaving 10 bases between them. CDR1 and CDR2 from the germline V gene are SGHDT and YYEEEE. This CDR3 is CASSLGQLTTDTQYF. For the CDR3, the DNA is TGTGCCAGCAGCTTGGGACAGCTGACCACAGATACGCAGTATTTT.

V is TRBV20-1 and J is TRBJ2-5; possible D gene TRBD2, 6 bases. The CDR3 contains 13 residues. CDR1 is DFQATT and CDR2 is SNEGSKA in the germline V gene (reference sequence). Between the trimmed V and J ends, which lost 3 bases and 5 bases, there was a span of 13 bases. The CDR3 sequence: CSASGGAIETQYF. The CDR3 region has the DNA TGCAGTGCTAGCGGGGGAGCAATCGAGACCCAGTACTTC.

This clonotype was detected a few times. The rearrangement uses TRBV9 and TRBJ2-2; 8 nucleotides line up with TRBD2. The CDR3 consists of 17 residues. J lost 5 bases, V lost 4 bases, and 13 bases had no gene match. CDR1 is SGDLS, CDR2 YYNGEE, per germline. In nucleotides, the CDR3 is TGTGCCAGCAGCCCCCTCCGGGGGGGGAGAAGGACCGGGGAGCTGTTTTTT. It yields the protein CASSPLRGGRRTGELFF.

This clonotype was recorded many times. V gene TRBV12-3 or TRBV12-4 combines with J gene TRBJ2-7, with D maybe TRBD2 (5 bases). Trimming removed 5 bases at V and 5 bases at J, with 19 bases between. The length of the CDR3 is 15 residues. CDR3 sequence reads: CASSPGGSMGHEQYF. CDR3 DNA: TGTGCCAGCAGTCCCGGCGGGTCCATGGGCCACGAGCAGTACTTC.